This is a list of T cell receptor beta chains from one sample in a study of blood T cell repertoires in COVID-19. Profiling relied on immunoSEQ multiplex PCR, and the TCRdb table lists in-frame clones only, not all of them. In the table there are some 150,000 clones, about 91% of which are singletons. The sequenced material came from peripheral blood. All receptors derive from a woman aged 55-69 years who had recovered from COVID-19. The CDR3 runs from the conserved cysteine through the conserved F or W. Fields, in order: J gene, clone size, V gene, D gene, CDR3 protein, CDR3 DNA. The D gene is left open where the match is weak. Where a row states a size, it is once, few, many or the class of an expanded clone; other rows omit it.

>TRBJ2-7|NA|TRBV7-9|TRBD1
CASSLAGQETYEQYF
TGTGCCAGCAGCTTAGCGGGACAGGAGACCTACGAGCAGTACTTC
>TRBJ1-2|NA|TRBV5-4|NA
CASSITFQGGGGYTF
TGTGCCAGCAGCATAACCTTCCAGGGAGGGGGAGGCTACACCTTC
>TRBJ1-2|few|TRBV11-2|NA
CASSSGQLYGYTF
TGTGCCAGCAGCTCCGGACAGTTATATGGCTACACCTTC
>TRBJ1-5|NA|TRBV19|NA
CASSRTGTSNQPQHF
TGTGCCAGTAGCCGAACAGGAACTAGCAATCAGCCCCAGCATTTT
>TRBJ1-2|NA|TRBV5-4|TRBD1
CASSLQGQGLSGYTF
TGTGCCAGCAGCTTACAAGGACAGGGATTGAGTGGCTACACCTTC
>TRBJ1-1|NA|TRBV5-1|NA
CASSLDPSGVGTEAFF
TGCGCCAGCAGCTTGGACCCTTCAGGGGTGGGCACTGAAGCTTTCTTT
>TRBJ2-5|NA|TRBV15|NA
CATSRGNQGREWGYFETQYF
TGTGCCACCAGCAGAGGAAATCAGGGCCGGGAGTGGGGGTATTTTGAGACCCAGTACTTC
>TRBJ1-1|NA|TRBV20-1|NA
CSASESGWDTEAFF
TGCAGTGCTAGTGAGTCAGGGTGGGACACTGAAGCTTTCTTT
>TRBJ2-5|NA|TRBV3-1/TRBV3-2|NA
CASSLRGQGIRETQYF
TGTGCCAGCAGCCTCAGGGGCCAGGGGATACGGGAGACCCAGTACTTC
>TRBJ2-5|NA|TRBV19|TRBD2
CASTSGGAEPPGGETQYF
TGTGCCAGTACCAGCGGGGGGGCAGAACCGCCCGGAGGGGAGACCCAGTACTTC
>TRBJ1-1|once|TRBV6-5|NA
CASSYSKGVGTEAFF
TGTGCCAGCAGTTACTCGAAGGGGGTAGGGACTGAAGCTTTCTTT
>TRBJ2-1|NA|TRBV5-8|TRBD2
CASSRFGERGGNEQFF
TGTGCCAGCAGCCGGTTTGGGGAGCGGGGGGGGAATGAGCAGTTCTTC
>TRBJ1-1|NA|TRBV7-3|NA
CASSLRDGTEAFF
TGTGCCAGCAGCCTCAGGGATGGCACTGAAGCTTTCTTT
>TRBJ2-7|few|TRBV9|TRBD1
CASSVEGGRNEQYF
TGTGCCAGCAGCGTAGAAGGGGGCAGAAACGAGCAGTACTTC
>TRBJ1-5|NA|TRBV28|TRBD1
CASSPNTHRTGGNQPQHF
TGTGCCAGCAGTCCTAATACCCATCGGACAGGGGGTAATCAGCCCCAGCATTTT
>TRBJ2-6|NA|TRBV10-3|NA
CAISADSGANVLTF
TGTGCCATCAGTGCAGACTCTGGGGCCAACGTCCTGACTTTC
>TRBJ2-1|NA|TRBV6-1|NA
CASSENRAYNEQFF
TGTGCCAGCAGTGAGAACAGGGCGTACAATGAGCAGTTCTTC
>TRBJ1-6|NA|TRBV25-1|NA
CASSDSPSSYNSPLHF
TGTGCCAGCAGTGATAGTCCAAGCTCCTATAATTCACCCCTCCACTTT
>TRBJ2-5|NA|TRBV3-1/TRBV3-2|NA
CASSKSPGTQYF
TGTGCCAGCAGTAAGAGCCCCGGGACCCAGTACTTC
>TRBJ1-1|few|TRBV9|NA
CASSVSGMNTEAFF
TGTGCCAGCAGCGTAAGTGGCATGAACACTGAAGCTTTCTTT
>TRBJ1-6|NA|TRBV4-1|TRBD1
CASSLWTGVRALHF
TGCGCCAGCAGCCTTTGGACAGGGGTCAGGGCCCTCCACTTT